A selection of T cell receptor beta chains follows, all from one sample in a study of T cell responses to AZD1222 COVID-19 vaccine. Produced via immunoSEQ multiplex PCR; TCRdb's table is partial and in-frame only. Altogether around 130,000 clones are present, 80% to 90% being singletons, with the ten largest covering about 17%. The specimen was peripheral blood, collected on day 0 of MenACWY control vaccination. All receptors derive from an adult in good health. Each CDR3 is given with its conserved first and last residue. D genes are given only for firm matches. Only some rows state a clone size, as once, few, many or a class for expanded clones.

CDR3 length: 13
V gene: TRBV2
J gene: TRBJ2-3
D gene: NA
clone size: NA
CDR3 DNA: TGTGCCAGCAGGGGGCGAGGCACAGATACGCAGTATTTT
CDR3 protein: CASRGRGTDTQYF

CDR3 length: 15
V gene: TRBV5-1
J gene: TRBJ2-7
D gene: NA
clone size: NA
CDR3 DNA: TGCGCCAGCAGCCTCGACCGGGACAAGATCTACGAGCAGTACTTC
CDR3 protein: CASSLDRDKIYEQYF

CDR3 length: 15
V gene: TRBV3-1/TRBV3-2
J gene: TRBJ2-5
D gene: TRBD2
clone size: NA
CDR3 DNA: TGTGCCAGCAGCTCTCGGACTAGCGGACAAGAGACCCAGTACTTC
CDR3 protein: CASSSRTSGQETQYF

CDR3 length: 15
V gene: TRBV11-3
J gene: TRBJ2-1
D gene: TRBD2
clone size: NA
CDR3 DNA: TGTGCCAGCAGCTTGGTAGCGGGAGGGGAAAATGAGCAGTTCTTC
CDR3 protein: CASSLVAGGENEQFF

CDR3 length: 13
V gene: TRBV5-6
J gene: TRBJ1-1
D gene: NA
clone size: NA
CDR3 DNA: TGTGCCAGCAGCTTTGACAGAGTCACTGAAGCTTTCTTT
CDR3 protein: CASSFDRVTEAFF

CDR3 length: 16
V gene: TRBV16
J gene: TRBJ2-1
D gene: TRBD1
clone size: NA
CDR3 DNA: TGTGCCAGCAGCCCCGGGACAGGGGGCAACTACAATGAGCAGTTCTTC
CDR3 protein: CASSPGTGGNYNEQFF

CDR3 length: 13
V gene: TRBV30
J gene: TRBJ1-5
D gene: NA
clone size: few
CDR3 DNA: TGTGCCTGGAGTTCCTGGGCCCCTCAGCCCCAGCATTTT
CDR3 protein: CAWSSWAPQPQHF

CDR3 length: 16
V gene: TRBV5-1
J gene: TRBJ1-3
D gene: NA
clone size: NA
CDR3 DNA: TGCGCCAGCAGCTTGGTCGACGCCCGCTCTGGAAACACCATATATTTT
CDR3 protein: CASSLVDARSGNTIYF

CDR3 length: 17
V gene: TRBV11-3
J gene: TRBJ2-1
D gene: NA
clone size: NA
CDR3 DNA: TGTGCCAGCAGCTTAGAATGGGGCAGGGGCTCCTACAATGAGCAGTTCTTC
CDR3 protein: CASSLEWGRGSYNEQFF

CDR3 length: 14
V gene: TRBV9
J gene: TRBJ2-1
D gene: NA
clone size: NA
CDR3 DNA: TGTGCCAGCAGCGCCGGGGGAATAACCAATGAGCAGTTCTTC
CDR3 protein: CASSAGGITNEQFF

CDR3 length: 15
V gene: TRBV5-1
J gene: TRBJ2-7
D gene: NA
clone size: few
CDR3 DNA: TGCGCCAGCAGCACCTACAGGGGAGGCTCCTACGAGCAGTACTTC
CDR3 protein: CASSTYRGGSYEQYF

CDR3 length: 15
V gene: TRBV18
J gene: TRBJ2-5
D gene: NA
clone size: NA
CDR3 DNA: TGTGCCAGCTCACCCAAAACCGGGGCCCAAGAGACCCAGTACTTC
CDR3 protein: CASSPKTGAQETQYF

CDR3 length: 15
V gene: TRBV28
J gene: TRBJ1-5
D gene: NA
clone size: NA
CDR3 DNA: TGTGCCAGCTCCTTGGGGGGGGCAGACAATCAGCCCCAGCATTTT
CDR3 protein: CASSLGGADNQPQHF

CDR3 length: 17
V gene: TRBV5-1
J gene: TRBJ2-2
D gene: TRBD1
clone size: NA
CDR3 DNA: TGCGCCAGCAGCCACGGTGACAGGGCCGCGAACACCGGGGAGCTGTTTTTT
CDR3 protein: CASSHGDRAANTGELFF

CDR3 length: 16
V gene: TRBV5-1
J gene: TRBJ2-7
D gene: NA
clone size: NA
CDR3 DNA: TGCGCCAGCAGCTTCTCACGTGGGGACGGTATCTACGAGCAGTACTTC
CDR3 protein: CASSFSRGDGIYEQYF

CDR3 length: 15
V gene: TRBV30
J gene: TRBJ2-7
D gene: TRBD2
clone size: NA
CDR3 DNA: TGTGCCTGGAGAGGGTCGGGGACTAGCGCCTACGAGCAGTACTTC
CDR3 protein: CAWRGSGTSAYEQYF

CDR3 length: 14
V gene: TRBV5-1
J gene: TRBJ2-7
D gene: NA
clone size: NA
CDR3 DNA: TGCGCCAGCAGCTTGGAGGCTGAGGCCTACGAGCAGTACTTC
CDR3 protein: CASSLEAEAYEQYF

CDR3 length: 15
V gene: TRBV27
J gene: TRBJ2-1
D gene: TRBD2
clone size: once
CDR3 DNA: TGTGCCAGCAGTTGGCGGGAGAGCTCCTACAATGAGCAGTTCTTC
CDR3 protein: CASSWRESSYNEQFF

CDR3 length: 14
V gene: TRBV7-9
J gene: TRBJ2-1
D gene: TRBD2
clone size: NA
CDR3 DNA: TGTGCCAGCAGCTTGTCTAGCGGGAGGGATGAGCAGTTCTTC
CDR3 protein: CASSLSSGRDEQFF

CDR3 length: 13
V gene: TRBV11-3
J gene: TRBJ1-1
D gene: NA
clone size: NA
CDR3 DNA: TGTGCCAGCAGCTTCAAGGCTGACACTGAAGCTTTCTTT
CDR3 protein: CASSFKADTEAFF

CDR3 length: 15
V gene: TRBV3-1/TRBV3-2
J gene: TRBJ2-5
D gene: TRBD1
clone size: NA
CDR3 DNA: TGTGCCAGCAGCCAAGCCGGGACAGGGCAAGAGACCCAGTACTTC
CDR3 protein: CASSQAGTGQETQYF

CDR3 length: 15
V gene: TRBV4-1
J gene: TRBJ2-5
D gene: TRBD2
clone size: few
CDR3 DNA: TGCGCCAGCAGCCAAGGGGGACTAGCGAAAGAGACCCAGTACTTC
CDR3 protein: CASSQGGLAKETQYF

CDR3 length: 15
V gene: TRBV7-3
J gene: TRBJ2-3
D gene: NA
clone size: NA
CDR3 DNA: TGTGCCAGCAGCCCGCAAGGAGGGCAAGCAGATACGCAGTATTTT
CDR3 protein: CASSPQGGQADTQYF

CDR3 length: 14
V gene: TRBV5-4
J gene: TRBJ2-7
D gene: TRBD1
clone size: NA
CDR3 DNA: TGTGCCAGCAGCTCGACAGGGGTCAACTACGAGCAGTACTTC
CDR3 protein: CASSSTGVNYEQYF

CDR3 length: 15
V gene: TRBV6-5
J gene: TRBJ2-7
D gene: NA
clone size: NA
CDR3 DNA: TGTGCCAGCAGTTACTCCGATGCTCCCTCGGTCGAGCAGTACTTC
CDR3 protein: CASSYSDAPSVEQYF

CDR3 length: 14
V gene: TRBV6-5
J gene: TRBJ1-5
D gene: NA
clone size: NA
CDR3 DNA: TGTGCCAGCAGTCTCGGGACAACAAATCAGCCCCAGCATTTT
CDR3 protein: CASSLGTTNQPQHF

CDR3 length: 14
V gene: TRBV27
J gene: TRBJ2-1
D gene: TRBD1
clone size: NA
CDR3 DNA: TGTGCCAGCAGCGCTCCGGGACAGCTCAATGAGCAGTTCTTC
CDR3 protein: CASSAPGQLNEQFF

CDR3 length: 13
V gene: TRBV16
J gene: TRBJ2-1
D gene: NA
clone size: NA
CDR3 DNA: TGTGCCAGCAGCCAATCTTCGGGCAATGAGCAGTTCTTC
CDR3 protein: CASSQSSGNEQFF

CDR3 length: 12
V gene: TRBV27
J gene: TRBJ2-3
D gene: TRBD1
clone size: NA
CDR3 DNA: TGTGCCAGCAGAGACAGGGGGCATGCGCAGTATTTT
CDR3 protein: CASRDRGHAQYF

CDR3 length: 12
V gene: TRBV5-8
J gene: TRBJ2-3
D gene: NA
clone size: NA
CDR3 DNA: TGTGCCAGCAGCTTGTATGTGATCACGCAGTATTTT
CDR3 protein: CASSLYVITQYF

CDR3 length: 15
V gene: TRBV4-1
J gene: TRBJ1-4
D gene: NA
clone size: NA
CDR3 DNA: TGCGCCAGCAGCCATTTGGTGGGGCCTTATGAAAAACTGTTTTTT
CDR3 protein: CASSHLVGPYEKLFF

CDR3 length: 16
V gene: TRBV7-9
J gene: TRBJ1-1
D gene: TRBD1
clone size: NA
CDR3 DNA: TGTGCCAGCAGCTTAAGGGGGGAAAGACAGGGCGCTGAAGCTTTCTTT
CDR3 protein: CASSLRGERQGAEAFF

CDR3 length: 16
V gene: TRBV4-2
J gene: TRBJ2-5
D gene: TRBD2
clone size: once
CDR3 DNA: TGTGCCAGCAGCCGCATTGGCGGGAGGGCCTTGGAGACCCAGTACTTC
CDR3 protein: CASSRIGGRALETQYF

CDR3 length: 12
V gene: TRBV23-1
J gene: TRBJ2-3
D gene: TRBD1
clone size: NA
CDR3 DNA: TGCGCCAGCGGGACAGGGCGGGATACGCAGTATTTT
CDR3 protein: CASGTGRDTQYF

CDR3 length: 15
V gene: TRBV7-9
J gene: TRBJ1-5
D gene: NA
clone size: NA
CDR3 DNA: TGTGCCAGCAGCTTAGGAGGGAATAGCAATCAGCCCCAGCATTTT
CDR3 protein: CASSLGGNSNQPQHF

CDR3 length: 11
V gene: TRBV20-1
J gene: TRBJ2-1
D gene: TRBD2
clone size: NA
CDR3 DNA: TGCAGTGCTAGCGGGAGGGTTGAGCAGTTCTTC
CDR3 protein: CSASGRVEQFF

CDR3 length: 16
V gene: TRBV5-1
J gene: TRBJ1-3
D gene: TRBD1
clone size: once
CDR3 DNA: TGCGCCAGCAGCTATGGACAGGGAGGCTCTGGAAACACCATATATTTT
CDR3 protein: CASSYGQGGSGNTIYF

CDR3 length: 16
V gene: TRBV7-9
J gene: TRBJ2-3
D gene: NA
clone size: NA
CDR3 DNA: TGTGCCAGCAGCTTAAGTGCGACAGTAGTCCCAGATACGCAGTATTTT
CDR3 protein: CASSLSATVVPDTQYF

CDR3 length: 14
V gene: TRBV6-5
J gene: TRBJ1-1
D gene: NA
clone size: NA
CDR3 DNA: TGTGCCAGCAGTCCGAGAGGATTGAACACTGAAGCTTTCTTT
CDR3 protein: CASSPRGLNTEAFF

CDR3 length: 14
V gene: TRBV27
J gene: TRBJ1-1
D gene: TRBD1
clone size: NA
CDR3 DNA: TGTGCCAGCAGTCCCTACAGGGGTGGCACTGAAGCTTTCTTT
CDR3 protein: CASSPYRGGTEAFF

CDR3 length: 14
V gene: TRBV30
J gene: TRBJ1-2
D gene: TRBD1
clone size: NA
CDR3 DNA: TGTGCCTGGAGCCTCCCGGGACAGGGAAAAGGCTACACCTTC
CDR3 protein: CAWSLPGQGKGYTF

CDR3 length: 14
V gene: TRBV9
J gene: TRBJ2-3
D gene: TRBD2
clone size: NA
CDR3 DNA: TGTGCCAGCAGCGGGACTAGCGGGAGTGATACGCAGTATTTT
CDR3 protein: CASSGTSGSDTQYF

CDR3 length: 14
V gene: TRBV14
J gene: TRBJ2-7
D gene: NA
clone size: NA
CDR3 DNA: TGTGCCAGCAGCCAAGGCAGGGTTCAGGACGAGCAGTACTTC
CDR3 protein: CASSQGRVQDEQYF

CDR3 length: 14
V gene: TRBV28
J gene: TRBJ1-2
D gene: TRBD1
clone size: NA
CDR3 DNA: TGTGCCAGCAGTTCCCCAGGGACAGTGTATGGCTACACCTTC
CDR3 protein: CASSSPGTVYGYTF

CDR3 length: 14
V gene: TRBV29-1
J gene: TRBJ1-1
D gene: NA
clone size: NA
CDR3 DNA: TGCAGCGTTCGTTTCCGATCTAGAGACACTGAAGCTTTCTTT
CDR3 protein: CSVRFRSRDTEAFF

CDR3 length: 15
V gene: TRBV28
J gene: TRBJ1-3
D gene: TRBD1
clone size: NA
CDR3 DNA: TGTGCCAGCAGTAGGGCTGGGCAGGGGGCGAACACCATATATTTT
CDR3 protein: CASSRAGQGANTIYF

CDR3 length: 11
V gene: TRBV6-5
J gene: TRBJ1-1
D gene: NA
clone size: few
CDR3 DNA: TGTGCCAGCAGTAGGAACACTGAAGCTTTCTTT
CDR3 protein: CASSRNTEAFF

CDR3 length: 13
V gene: TRBV28
J gene: TRBJ1-1
D gene: TRBD1
clone size: NA
CDR3 DNA: TGTGCCAGCAGAGACAGGGGGTTGGCTGAAGCTTTCTTT
CDR3 protein: CASRDRGLAEAFF

CDR3 length: 16
V gene: TRBV7-2
J gene: TRBJ2-5
D gene: TRBD1
clone size: NA
CDR3 DNA: TGTGCCAGCAGCTTAGTTTGGACAGGGGGCCAAGAGACCCAGTACTTC
CDR3 protein: CASSLVWTGGQETQYF

CDR3 length: 15
V gene: TRBV5-5
J gene: TRBJ2-7
D gene: TRBD1
clone size: NA
CDR3 DNA: TGTGCCAGCAGCTCCTTCTTGACAGGGCAGGCCGAGCAGTACTTC
CDR3 protein: CASSSFLTGQAEQYF

CDR3 length: 14
V gene: TRBV6-1
J gene: TRBJ2-7
D gene: TRBD2
clone size: NA
CDR3 DNA: TGTGCCAGCAGTGAAGCTAGCGGGGGGTACGAGCAGTACTTC
CDR3 protein: CASSEASGGYEQYF

CDR3 length: 14
V gene: TRBV15
J gene: TRBJ1-5
D gene: TRBD1
clone size: NA
CDR3 DNA: TGTGCCACCAGCTTCAACAGGGGTGAGCAGCCCCAGCATTTT
CDR3 protein: CATSFNRGEQPQHF

CDR3 length: 11
V gene: TRBV24-1
J gene: TRBJ2-2
D gene: NA
clone size: NA
CDR3 DNA: TGTGCCACCGCAAAGACCGGGGAGCTGTTTTTT
CDR3 protein: CATAKTGELFF

CDR3 length: 13
V gene: TRBV6-5
J gene: TRBJ2-7
D gene: NA
clone size: NA
CDR3 DNA: TGTGCCAGCACCCAGGCCTCCCGGCACGAGCAGTACTTC
CDR3 protein: CASTQASRHEQYF

CDR3 length: 18
V gene: TRBV3-1/TRBV3-2
J gene: TRBJ2-3
D gene: NA
clone size: NA
CDR3 DNA: TGTGCCAGCAGCCAAGATGTACTGGGGAGCGGAAGCACAGATACGCAGTATTTT
CDR3 protein: CASSQDVLGSGSTDTQYF

CDR3 length: 11
V gene: TRBV30
J gene: TRBJ2-7
D gene: NA
clone size: NA
CDR3 DNA: TGTGCCTGGAGTCAGGACTACGAGCAGTACTTC
CDR3 protein: CAWSQDYEQYF

CDR3 length: 15
V gene: TRBV15
J gene: TRBJ1-2
D gene: NA
clone size: NA
CDR3 DNA: TGTGCCACCAGCTCCGTAGGAGGCCCTAACTATGGCTACACCTTC
CDR3 protein: CATSSVGGPNYGYTF

CDR3 length: 14
V gene: TRBV9
J gene: TRBJ2-2
D gene: NA
clone size: NA
CDR3 DNA: TGTGCCAGCAGCCCCCCCGCCCGGGGCGGGGAGCTGTTTTTT
CDR3 protein: CASSPPARGGELFF

CDR3 length: 11
V gene: TRBV3-1/TRBV3-2
J gene: TRBJ2-7
D gene: NA
clone size: few
CDR3 DNA: TGTGCCAGCAGTTCCTCCTACGAGCAGTACTTC
CDR3 protein: CASSSSYEQYF

CDR3 length: 16
V gene: TRBV9
J gene: TRBJ2-2
D gene: TRBD2
clone size: NA
CDR3 DNA: TGTGCCAGCAGCCCCGTGGGGGAGGGTGTCACCGGGGAGCTGTTTTTT
CDR3 protein: CASSPVGEGVTGELFF